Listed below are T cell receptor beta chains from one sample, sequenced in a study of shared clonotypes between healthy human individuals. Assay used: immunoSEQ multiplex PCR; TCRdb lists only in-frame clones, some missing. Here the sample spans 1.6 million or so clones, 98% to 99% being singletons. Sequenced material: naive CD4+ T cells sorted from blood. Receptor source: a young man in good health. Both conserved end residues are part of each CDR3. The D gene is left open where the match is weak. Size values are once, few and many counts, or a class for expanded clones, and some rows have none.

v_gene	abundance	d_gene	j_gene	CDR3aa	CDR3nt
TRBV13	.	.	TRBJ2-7	CASSSPSGQGTYEQYF	TGTGCCAGCAGCTCTCCCTCGGGGCAGGGAACCTACGAGCAGTACTTC
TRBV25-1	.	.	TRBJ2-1	CASSEPGALENEQFF	TGTGCCAGCAGTGAGCCCGGGGCCCTAGAGAATGAGCAGTTCTTC
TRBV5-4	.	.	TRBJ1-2	CASSLGGGYGYTF	TGTGCCAGCAGCTTAGGAGGGGGCTATGGCTACACCTTC
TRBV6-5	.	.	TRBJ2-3	CASSQRGQFVNTQYF	TGTGCCAGCAGTCAGAGGGGACAATTCGTGAATACGCAGTATTTT
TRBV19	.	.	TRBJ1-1	CASSIVAAAGTEAFF	TGTGCCAGTAGTATAGTTGCAGCTGCCGGGACTGAAGCTTTCTTT
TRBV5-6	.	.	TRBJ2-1	CASSLAPGGGSRYNEQFF	TGTGCCAGCAGCTTGGCCCCGGGGGGCGGGAGCCGCTACAATGAGCAGTTCTTC
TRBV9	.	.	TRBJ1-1	CASSVSPTSTEAFF	TGTGCCAGCAGCGTAAGTCCTACGAGCACTGAAGCTTTCTTT
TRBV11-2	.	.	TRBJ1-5	CASSSLDGFNQPQHF	TGTGCCAGCAGCTCCCTGGACGGATTCAATCAGCCCCAGCATTTT
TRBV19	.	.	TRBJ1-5	CASRSPVWRQPQHF	TGTGCCAGTAGATCACCCGTGTGGAGGCAGCCCCAGCATTTT
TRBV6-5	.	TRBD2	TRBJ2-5	CASTPSGSDRETQYF	TGTGCCAGCACCCCTAGCGGGAGTGACAGAGAGACCCAGTACTTC
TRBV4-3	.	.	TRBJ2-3	CASSQSDTQYF	TGCGCCAGCAGCCAATCAGATACGCAGTATTTT
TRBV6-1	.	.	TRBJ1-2	CASSEQGRSYGYTF	TGTGCCAGCAGTGAGCAGGGCAGGTCCTATGGCTACACCTTC
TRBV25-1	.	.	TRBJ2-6	CASGTSGANVLTF	TGTGCCAGTGGGACATCTGGGGCCAACGTCCTGACTTTC
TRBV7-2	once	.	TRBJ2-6	CASSFPRGTYSGANVLTF	TGTGCCAGCAGCTTCCCCAGGGGAACCTACTCTGGGGCCAACGTCCTGACTTTC
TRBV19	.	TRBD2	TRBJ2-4	CASLRASGIGIQYF	TGTGCCAGCCTTCGGGCTAGCGGGATAGGCATTCAGTACTTC
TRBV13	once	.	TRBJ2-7	CASSFSQGYEQYF	TGTGCCAGCAGCTTCTCTCAGGGCTACGAGCAGTACTTC
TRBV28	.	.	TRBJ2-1	CASRQGQGEQFF	TGTGCCAGCCGTCAGGGGCAGGGTGAGCAGTTCTTC
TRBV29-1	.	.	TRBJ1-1	CSVVFHGQTNFEAFF	TGCAGCGTTGTTTTCCACGGACAAACCAACTTTGAAGCTTTCTTT
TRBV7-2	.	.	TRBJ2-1	CASTLAIYNEQFF	TGTGCCAGCACCCTAGCGATCTACAATGAGCAGTTCTTC
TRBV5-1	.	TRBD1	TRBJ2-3	CASSTGQGTDTQYF	TGCGCCAGCAGCACGGGACAGGGCACAGATACGCAGTATTTT
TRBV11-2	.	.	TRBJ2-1	CASSSGTLQFF	TGTGCCAGCAGCTCGGGGACTTTGCAGTTCTTC
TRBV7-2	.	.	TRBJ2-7	CASSLVVDRYSYEQYF	TGTGCCAGCAGCTTAGTGGTCGACAGGTACTCCTACGAGCAGTACTTC
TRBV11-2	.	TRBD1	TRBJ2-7	CASSLGLDRVSEQYF	TGTGCCAGCAGCTTAGGACTGGACAGGGTGAGCGAGCAGTACTTC
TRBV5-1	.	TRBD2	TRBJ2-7	CASSLVLAGVREQYF	TGCGCCAGCAGCTTGGTACTAGCGGGAGTTCGCGAGCAGTACTTC
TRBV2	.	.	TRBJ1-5	CASSAGSNQPQHF	TGTGCCAGCAGTGCGGGGAGCAATCAGCCCCAGCATTTT
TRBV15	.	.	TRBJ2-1	CATSPDAGRPYNEQFF	TGTGCCACCAGCCCGGACGCAGGTAGACCCTACAATGAGCAGTTCTTC
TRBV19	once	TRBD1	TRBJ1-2	CASNEQGPGYGYTF	TGTGCCAGTAACGAACAGGGGCCCGGATATGGCTACACCTTC
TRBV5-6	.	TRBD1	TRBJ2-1	CASSFMGQGADEQFF	TGTGCCAGCAGCTTTATGGGACAGGGGGCCGATGAGCAGTTCTTC
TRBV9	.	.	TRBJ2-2	CASSARTNTGELFF	TGTGCCAGCAGCGCTCGCACTAACACCGGGGAGCTGTTTTTT
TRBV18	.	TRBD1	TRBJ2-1	CASSPSQGTGEQFF	TGTGCCAGCTCACCGTCCCAGGGGACAGGTGAGCAGTTCTTC
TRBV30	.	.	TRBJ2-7	CAWRYTTYEQYF	TGTGCCTGGAGGTACACCACCTACGAGCAGTACTTC
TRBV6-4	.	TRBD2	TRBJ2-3	CASSDSGGRSDTQYF	TGTGCCAGCAGTGACTCGGGCGGGAGATCAGATACGCAGTATTTT
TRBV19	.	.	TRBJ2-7	CASSRQQYPHEQYF	TGTGCCAGTAGTAGACAGCAGTATCCCCACGAGCAGTACTTC
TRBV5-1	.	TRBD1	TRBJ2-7	CASKRTGATYEQYF	TGCGCCAGCAAACGGACAGGAGCTACCTACGAGCAGTACTTC
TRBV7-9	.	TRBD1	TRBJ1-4	CASSYRTGGLTNEKLFF	TGTGCCAGCAGTTATCGGACAGGTGGTCTTACTAATGAAAAACTGTTTTTT
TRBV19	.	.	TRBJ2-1	CASSRVGFGSSYNEQFF	TGTGCCAGTAGCCGGGTGGGGTTTGGGAGTTCCTACAATGAGCAGTTCTTC
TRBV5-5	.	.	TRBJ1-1	CASSLGEIMNTEAFF	TGTGCCAGCAGTTTAGGGGAGATTATGAACACTGAAGCTTTCTTT
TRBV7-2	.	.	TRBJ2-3	CASSVWSTDTQYF	TGTGCCAGCAGCGTATGGAGCACAGATACGCAGTATTTT
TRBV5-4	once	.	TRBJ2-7	CASRPGDFRDEQYF	TGTGCCAGCAGGCCTGGGGACTTCCGGGACGAGCAGTACTTC
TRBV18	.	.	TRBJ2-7	CASSPWSYEQYF	TGTGCCAGCTCACCGTGGTCCTACGAGCAGTACTTC
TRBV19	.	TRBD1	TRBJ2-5	CASSTYRGRGETQYF	TGTGCCAGTAGTACGTACAGGGGGCGCGGAGAGACCCAGTACTTC
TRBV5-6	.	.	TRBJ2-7	CASRSEYEQYF	TGTGCCAGCAGAAGCGAGTACGAGCAGTACTTC
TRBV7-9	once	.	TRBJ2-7	CASSYVENHEQYF	TGTGCCAGCAGCTACGTAGAGAACCACGAGCAGTACTTC
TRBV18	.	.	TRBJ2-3	CASSSRLGTDTQYF	TGTGCCAGCTCGTCAAGGCTTGGCACAGATACGCAGTATTTT
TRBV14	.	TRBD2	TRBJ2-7	CASSGNHPLAGISPDYEQYF	TGTGCCAGCAGCGGAAACCACCCACTAGCGGGAATCTCACCGGACTACGAGCAGTACTTC
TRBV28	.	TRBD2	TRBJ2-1	CASSPMTSGAYNEQFF	TGTGCCAGCAGTCCGATGACTAGCGGAGCTTACAATGAGCAGTTCTTC
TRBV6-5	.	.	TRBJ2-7	CASSYNTPPGYEQYF	TGTGCCAGCAGTTACAACACCCCGCCGGGCTACGAGCAGTACTTC
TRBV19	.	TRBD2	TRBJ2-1	CASHPGGPVDEQFF	TGTGCCAGTCATCCGGGAGGGCCGGTGGATGAGCAGTTCTTC
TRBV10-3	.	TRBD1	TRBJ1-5	CAISESQGGGQHF	TGTGCCATCAGTGAGTCTCAGGGGGGAGGCCAGCATTTT
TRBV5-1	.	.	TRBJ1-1	CASSLVAGEYTEAFF	TGCGCCAGCAGCTTGGTCGCAGGGGAGTACACTGAAGCTTTCTTT
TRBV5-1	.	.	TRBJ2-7	CASSSTLGEQYF	TGCGCCAGCAGCTCCACCCTTGGGGAGCAGTACTTC
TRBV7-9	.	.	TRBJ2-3	CASSLSKDTQYF	TGTGCCAGCAGCTTAAGTAAGGATACGCAGTATTTT
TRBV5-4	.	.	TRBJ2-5	CASSLADLYQETQYF	TGTGCCAGCAGCTTGGCCGACCTGTACCAAGAGACCCAGTACTTC
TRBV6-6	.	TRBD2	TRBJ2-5	CASSTASGTPGTQYF	TGTGCCAGCAGTACGGCTAGCGGGACTCCCGGGACCCAGTACTTC